This is a list of T cell receptor beta chains from one sample in a study of OX40 agonist ivuxolimab in advanced cancers. Profiling relied on immunoSEQ multiplex PCR, and the TCRdb table lists in-frame clones only, not all of them. The sample yields 100,000 or so clones, under 95% seen once. The specimen was CD4+ or CD8+ T cells sorted from blood, collected in a trial of the OX40 agonist ivuxolimab. The origin of the receptors is an adult with an advanced solid tumor such as melanoma, head and neck, liver or kidney cancer. The CDR3 runs from the conserved cysteine through the conserved F or W. The order of the fields is J gene, clone size, D gene, V gene, CDR3 protein, CDR3 DNA. The D gene is left open where the match is weak. Only part of the rows carry a size: once, few, many, or a class if the clone is expanded.

j_gene: TRBJ2-2
abundance: NA
d_gene: TRBD1
v_gene: TRBV30
CDR3aa: CAWRSGQGPGELFF
CDR3nt: TGTGCCTGGAGATCGGGACAGGGTCCCGGGGAGCTGTTTTTT

j_gene: TRBJ2-5
abundance: NA
d_gene: TRBD2
v_gene: TRBV7-2
CDR3aa: CASTLGGSDGETQYF
CDR3nt: TGTGCCAGCACCCTGGGAGGGAGCGACGGAGAGACCCAGTACTTC

j_gene: TRBJ2-1
abundance: few
d_gene: NA
v_gene: TRBV1
CDR3aa: CTSYTEWGKYEQFF
CDR3nt: TGCACCAGCTACACTGAGTGGGGGAAGTATGAGCAGTTCTTC

j_gene: TRBJ1-2
abundance: NA
d_gene: TRBD1
v_gene: TRBV6-5
CDR3aa: CASSSPGTGVNYGYTF
CDR3nt: TGTGCCAGCAGTTCCCCAGGGACAGGGGTTAACTATGGCTACACCTTC

j_gene: TRBJ1-2
abundance: once
d_gene: NA
v_gene: TRBV5-1
CDR3aa: CASSPGPREGYTF
CDR3nt: TGCGCCAGCAGCCCGGGACCCCGGGAGGGCTACACCTTC

j_gene: TRBJ2-3
abundance: NA
d_gene: TRBD2
v_gene: TRBV28
CDR3aa: CASSPLAGGSTDTQYF
CDR3nt: TGTGCCAGCAGTCCCCTTGCGGGAGGGAGCACAGATACGCAGTATTTT

j_gene: TRBJ2-1
abundance: NA
d_gene: NA
v_gene: TRBV11-1
CDR3aa: CASSFRFEQFF
CDR3nt: TGTGCCAGCAGCTTCAGATTTGAGCAGTTCTTC

j_gene: TRBJ1-6
abundance: NA
d_gene: NA
v_gene: TRBV30
CDR3aa: CAWRSSPLHF
CDR3nt: TGTGCCTGGAGGAGTTCACCCCTCCACTTT

j_gene: TRBJ2-5
abundance: NA
d_gene: NA
v_gene: TRBV7-2
CDR3aa: CASSLVADLQETQYF
CDR3nt: TGTGCCAGCAGCTTAGTAGCGGACCTCCAAGAGACCCAGTACTTC

j_gene: TRBJ2-1
abundance: NA
d_gene: TRBD1
v_gene: TRBV6-6
CDR3aa: CASSYSRTGNNEQFF
CDR3nt: TGTGCCAGCAGTTACTCACGGACAGGAAACAATGAGCAGTTCTTC

j_gene: TRBJ2-3
abundance: NA
d_gene: NA
v_gene: TRBV11-1
CDR3aa: CASRLASTDTQYF
CDR3nt: TGTGCCAGCAGGCTAGCTAGCACAGATACGCAGTATTTT

j_gene: TRBJ2-2
abundance: NA
d_gene: NA
v_gene: TRBV5-5
CDR3aa: CASSLSAAVRRTGELFF
CDR3nt: TGTGCCAGCAGCTTGTCGGCGGCGGTTCGTCGGACCGGGGAGCTGTTTTTT

j_gene: TRBJ2-7
abundance: NA
d_gene: NA
v_gene: TRBV28
CDR3aa: CASLNRGGRSYEQYF
CDR3nt: TGTGCCAGCCTGAACAGGGGGGGGAGGTCCTACGAGCAGTACTTC

j_gene: TRBJ2-7
abundance: NA
d_gene: TRBD1
v_gene: TRBV7-2
CDR3aa: CASSPRGPLTGTYEQYF
CDR3nt: TGTGCCAGCAGCCCCAGGGGGCCGTTGACAGGGACCTACGAGCAGTACTTC

j_gene: TRBJ1-1
abundance: NA
d_gene: NA
v_gene: TRBV28
CDR3aa: CASSPRAMNTEAFF
CDR3nt: TGTGCCAGCAGCCCCAGGGCTATGAACACTGAAGCTTTCTTT

j_gene: TRBJ2-2
abundance: NA
d_gene: NA
v_gene: TRBV30
CDR3aa: CAWRVGSTGELFF
CDR3nt: TGTGCCTGGAGGGTCGGGTCCACCGGGGAGCTGTTTTTT

j_gene: TRBJ2-7
abundance: NA
d_gene: TRBD2
v_gene: TRBV14
CDR3aa: CASSSFGREFVNEQYF
CDR3nt: TGTGCCAGCAGCTCGTTCGGGCGGGAGTTTGTCAACGAGCAGTACTTC

j_gene: TRBJ2-3
abundance: NA
d_gene: NA
v_gene: TRBV9
CDR3aa: CASSVAPEPGTQYF
CDR3nt: TGTGCCAGCAGCGTAGCGCCCGAACCGGGAACGCAGTATTTT

j_gene: TRBJ2-7
abundance: NA
d_gene: NA
v_gene: TRBV28
CDR3aa: CASSLPSDGRQSEQYF
CDR3nt: TGTGCCAGCAGTTTACCTTCGGACGGGAGACAATCCGAGCAGTACTTC

j_gene: TRBJ2-1
abundance: NA
d_gene: TRBD1
v_gene: TRBV5-6
CDR3aa: CASSPDRGLGQFF
CDR3nt: TGTGCCAGCAGCCCGGACAGGGGTCTAGGGCAGTTCTTC

j_gene: TRBJ2-2
abundance: NA
d_gene: NA
v_gene: TRBV2
CDR3aa: CASSLAPNTGELFF
CDR3nt: TGTGCCAGCAGCCTAGCCCCGAACACCGGGGAGCTGTTTTTT

j_gene: TRBJ1-6
abundance: NA
d_gene: TRBD1
v_gene: TRBV30
CDR3aa: CAWSSTPAGGFGNSPLHF
CDR3nt: TGTGCCTGGAGTTCCACACCTGCAGGGGGCTTTGGTAATTCACCCCTCCACTTT

j_gene: TRBJ2-7
abundance: NA
d_gene: TRBD2
v_gene: TRBV4-1
CDR3aa: CASSQDLGTSYEQYF
CDR3nt: TGCGCCAGCAGCCAAGATCTGGGGACTAGTTACGAGCAGTACTTC

j_gene: TRBJ1-1
abundance: once
d_gene: TRBD1
v_gene: TRBV10-3
CDR3aa: CAITVTGTGGTEAFF
CDR3nt: TGTGCCATCACCGTAACGGGAACAGGGGGCACTGAAGCTTTCTTT

j_gene: TRBJ1-1
abundance: NA
d_gene: NA
v_gene: TRBV6-5
CDR3aa: CASSTGTTEAFF
CDR3nt: TGTGCCAGCAGTACAGGGACCACTGAAGCTTTCTTT

j_gene: TRBJ2-5
abundance: NA
d_gene: NA
v_gene: TRBV19
CDR3aa: CASSQRKGETQYF
CDR3nt: TGTGCCAGTAGCCAGCGGAAAGGGGAGACCCAGTACTTC

j_gene: TRBJ2-7
abundance: NA
d_gene: NA
v_gene: TRBV21-1
CDR3aa: CASSLVQDPRRYEQYF
CDR3nt: TGTGCCAGCAGCCTAGTACAAGACCCTCGAAGGTACGAGCAGTACTTC

j_gene: TRBJ2-1
abundance: NA
d_gene: NA
v_gene: TRBV28
CDR3aa: CASSLPGNNEQFF
CDR3nt: TGTGCCAGCAGTTTACCCGGGAACAATGAGCAGTTCTTC

j_gene: TRBJ2-7
abundance: once
d_gene: TRBD2
v_gene: TRBV5-1
CDR3aa: CASSPLAGGTSYEQYF
CDR3nt: TGCGCCAGCAGCCCGTTAGCGGGAGGAACCTCCTACGAGCAGTACTTC

j_gene: TRBJ1-1
abundance: NA
d_gene: TRBD1
v_gene: TRBV27
CDR3aa: CASSPWTGGLNTEAFF
CDR3nt: TGTGCCAGCAGTCCTTGGACAGGGGGATTGAACACTGAAGCTTTCTTT

j_gene: TRBJ2-2
abundance: NA
d_gene: NA
v_gene: TRBV9
CDR3aa: CASRAREYTGELFF
CDR3nt: TGTGCCAGCAGGGCGAGGGAGTACACCGGGGAGCTGTTTTTT

j_gene: TRBJ2-7
abundance: NA
d_gene: NA
v_gene: TRBV7-2
CDR3aa: CASSPGLDEQYF
CDR3nt: TGTGCCAGCAGCCCGGGGTTGGACGAGCAGTACTTC

j_gene: TRBJ1-3
abundance: NA
d_gene: TRBD1
v_gene: TRBV7-7
CDR3aa: CASSLGQGSRAGNTIYF
CDR3nt: TGTGCTAGCAGCCTCGGACAGGGAAGCAGGGCTGGAAACACCATATATTTT

j_gene: TRBJ2-1
abundance: NA
d_gene: NA
v_gene: TRBV19
CDR3aa: CASSITGLHYNEQFF
CDR3nt: TGTGCCAGTAGTATCACCGGACTCCACTACAATGAGCAGTTCTTC

j_gene: TRBJ2-1
abundance: NA
d_gene: NA
v_gene: TRBV19
CDR3aa: CATSAVGSYNEQFF
CDR3nt: TGTGCCACCTCCGCAGTTGGGTCCTACAATGAGCAGTTCTTC

j_gene: TRBJ2-5
abundance: NA
d_gene: TRBD1
v_gene: TRBV19
CDR3aa: CASSTTGTGAGKTQYF
CDR3nt: TGTGCCAGTAGCACTACCGGGACAGGGGCGGGGAAGACCCAGTACTTC

j_gene: TRBJ2-1
abundance: NA
d_gene: NA
v_gene: TRBV6-5
CDR3aa: CASSPVSGLYNEQFF
CDR3nt: TGTGCCAGCAGTCCGGTGAGCGGTCTTTACAATGAGCAGTTCTTC

j_gene: TRBJ1-2
abundance: NA
d_gene: TRBD1
v_gene: TRBV6-1
CDR3aa: CASSEGQGASDGYTF
CDR3nt: TGTGCCAGCAGTGAAGGGCAGGGGGCATCGGATGGCTACACCTTC

j_gene: TRBJ2-6
abundance: NA
d_gene: NA
v_gene: TRBV28
CDR3aa: CASSFQGSSGANVLTF
CDR3nt: TGTGCCAGCAGTTTCCAGGGGTCCTCTGGGGCCAACGTCCTGACTTTC